These T cell receptor beta chains were read from a single sample in a study of regulatory T cells in long-lasting Graves disease. TCRdb reanalysed the multiplex PCR reads using MiXCR and keeps one entry per CDR3 protein. The sample has approximately 300,000 distinct CDR3 sequences, over 15% seen once. The sample consisted of peripheral blood mononuclear cells (PBMCs), taken at new diagnosis, from a patient treated with antithyroid drugs. The receptor source for this set is a female donor with Graves disease. CDR3s include the opening cysteine and the closing phenylalanine or tryptophan. A D gene is named only where the DNA matches it firmly. Only part of the rows carry a size: once, few, many, or a class if the clone is expanded.

TRBJ1-1	NA	NA	TRBV30	TGTGCCTGGTCGAAACCCTTCGGGACACCGAACACTGAAGCTTTCTTT	CAWSKPFGTPNTEAFF
TRBJ2-1	NA	NA	TRBV28	TGTGCCAGCAGTTTATTAGGGGGACTGGCAAATGAGCAGTTCTTC	CASSLLGGLANEQFF
TRBJ2-1	NA	TRBD2	TRBV9	TGTGCCAGCAGCGCCGGACTAGCGGGTATAGTGACGCAGTTCTTC	CASSAGLAGIVTQFF
TRBJ2-1	many	TRBD2	TRBV30	TGTGCCTGGACCCCAGCGGGGTACAATGAGCAGTTCTTC	CAWTPAGYNEQFF
TRBJ2-1	NA	TRBD2	TRBV11-2	TGTGCCAGCAGCATAGATGCTAGCGGGATGGTCCGCGATGAGCAGTTCTTC	CASSIDASGMVRDEQFF
TRBJ1-2	many	NA	TRBV28	TGTGCCAGCAATAGGGGTGGAGGGAATGGCTACACCTTC	CASNRGGGNGYTF
TRBJ1-3	many	TRBD1	TRBV7-3	TGTGCCAGCAGCTCTGGGCATGGCCGGGACAGGGGTCGTCATACCTCTGGAAACACCATATATTTT	CASSSGHGRDRGRHTSGNTIYF
TRBJ2-1	many	TRBD2	TRBV24-1	TGTGCCACCAGTGAAGGAGGGAGGGGTGGAGGTGAGGAGCAGTTCTTC	CATSEGGRGGGEEQFF
TRBJ1-1	once	NA	TRBV20-1	TGCAGTGCTAGAGCGAGGGGCAGAGCAAACACTGAAGCTTTCTTT	CSARARGRANTEAFF
TRBJ1-2	many	TRBD1	TRBV28	TGTGCCAGCAGGGGGACAGGCGCTAATAACTATGGCTACACCTTC	CASRGTGANNYGYTF
TRBJ2-4	NA	NA	TRBV7-2	TGTGCCAGCAGCGTGAGTACCGACAATGATCAGTGCTTC	CASSVSTDNDQCF